This section outlines one TCR beta chain sequence together with its context. This specimen comes from a study of blood T cells in healthy people across ages. It was with a sample-barcoded 5' primer and a J-beta primer mix that a second PCR of roughly 7 to 12 cycles was run. TCRdb reprocessed the 5' RACE reads with MiXCR, giving one entry per CDR3 protein. The table records about 1 million distinct CDR3 sequences, 40% to 45% of them present only once. The sequence derives from a woman aged 55-70 years in good health. The sample comprised blood.

This CDR3 reads CATSRGPGAADGELFF. The DNA for the CDR3 is TGTGCCACCAGCAGAGGCCCAGGAGCTGCAGACGGGGAGCTGTTTTTT. This sequence joins TRBV15 and TRBJ2-2; D call uncertain. The CDR3 covers 16 residues. The V and J ends lost 1 base and 7 bases respectively, with 16 bases between them. The germline V gene has CDR1 LNHNV and CDR2 YYDKDF (reference sequence). The variable domain in full, completed from reference TRBV15 and TRBJ2-2, reads DAMVIQNPRYQVTQFGKPVTLSCSQTLNHNVMYWYQQKSSQAPKLLFHYYDKDFNNEADTPDNFQSRRPNTSFCFLDIRSPGLGDTAMYLCATSRGPGAADGELFFGEGSRLTVL.